A selection of T cell receptor beta chains follows, all from one sample in a study of beta chain features in type 1 diabetes. The table came from immunoSEQ multiplex PCR; TCRdb's copy has only in-frame clones and leaves some out. The repertoire includes over 350,000 clones, more than 13% of them detected once, and more than 0.015% sits in the top ten. Specimen: naive CD4+ T cells from blood. These receptors all come from a woman between 18 and 30 years old in good health. The CDR3 runs from the conserved cysteine through the conserved F or W. D genes are given only for firm matches. Clone size appears in some rows only: once, few, many, or a class for an expanded clone.

TRBD2 few 17 TRBJ2-3 TRBV5-1 CASSPQPLAGVTDTQYF TGCGCCAGCAGCCCCCAACCACTAGCGGGGGTGACAGATACGCAGTATTTT
. few 12 TRBJ1-1 TRBV29-1 CSETGVNTEAFF TGCAGTGAGACAGGCGTGAACACTGAAGCTTTCTTT
. few 14 TRBJ2-7 TRBV9 CASSNSGIVHEQYF TGTGCCAGCAGCAATTCAGGGATAGTGCACGAGCAGTACTTC
. . 14 TRBJ1-2 TRBV7-2 CASSLQGIGYGYTF TGTGCCAGCAGCTTGCAGGGGATTGGGTATGGCTACACCTTC
. . 15 TRBJ2-7 TRBV19 CASSSDPRAHYEQYF TGTGCCAGTAGTAGCGATCCAAGAGCCCACTACGAGCAGTACTTC
. few 12 TRBJ2-1 TRBV29-1 CSVEAEGDEQFF TGCAGCGTTGAAGCCGAGGGTGATGAGCAGTTCTTC
. . 10 TRBJ2-4 TRBV20-1 CSASSRDQYF TGCAGTGCTAGTTCGCGGGATCAGTACTTC
TRBD1 few 13 TRBJ1-5 TRBV30 CALRQGQDQPQHF TGTGCCTTAAGACAGGGCCAAGATCAGCCCCAGCATTTT
TRBD2 . 16 TRBJ2-1 TRBV27 CASSFSIAGIINEQFF TGTGCCAGCAGTTTCTCTATAGCGGGAATAATCAATGAGCAGTTCTTC
. . 13 TRBJ1-2 TRBV28 CASSLTVNDGYTF TGTGCCAGCAGTTTGACAGTAAACGATGGCTACACCTTC
. few 14 TRBJ1-5 TRBV28 CASRSGQQNQPQHF TGTGCCAGCAGAAGTGGGCAGCAAAATCAGCCCCAGCATTTT
. . 14 TRBJ2-7 TRBV6-6 CASSPGFGGYEQYF TGTGCCAGCAGTCCCGGATTTGGGGGGTACGAGCAGTACTTC
. few 16 TRBJ1-5 TRBV4-2 CASSQDRTRGGQPQHF TGTGCCAGCAGCCAAGATCGTACCCGGGGAGGTCAGCCCCAGCATTTT